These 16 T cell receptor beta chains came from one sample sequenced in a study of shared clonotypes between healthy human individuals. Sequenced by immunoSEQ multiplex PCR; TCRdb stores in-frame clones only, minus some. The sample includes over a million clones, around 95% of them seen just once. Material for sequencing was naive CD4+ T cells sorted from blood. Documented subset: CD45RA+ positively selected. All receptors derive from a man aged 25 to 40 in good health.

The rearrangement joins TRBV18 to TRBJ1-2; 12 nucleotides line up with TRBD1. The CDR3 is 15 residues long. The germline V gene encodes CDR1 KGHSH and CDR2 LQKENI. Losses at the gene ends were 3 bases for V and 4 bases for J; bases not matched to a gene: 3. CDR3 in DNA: TGTGCCAGCTCACCGGGACAGGGGGCTGGCTATGGCTACACCTTC. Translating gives CASSPGQGAGYGYTF.

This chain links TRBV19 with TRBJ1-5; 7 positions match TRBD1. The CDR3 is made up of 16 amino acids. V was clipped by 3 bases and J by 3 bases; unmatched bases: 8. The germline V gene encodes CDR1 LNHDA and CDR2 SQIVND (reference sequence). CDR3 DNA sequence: TGTGCCAGTAGTATCCCGACAGGGAATGCCAATCAGCCCCAGCATTTT. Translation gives CASSIPTGNANQPQHF.

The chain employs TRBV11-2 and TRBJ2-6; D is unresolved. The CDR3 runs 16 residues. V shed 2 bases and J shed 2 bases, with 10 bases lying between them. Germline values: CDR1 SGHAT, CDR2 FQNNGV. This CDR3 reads CASSLTLKAGANVLTF. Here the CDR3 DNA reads TGTGCCAGCAGCTTAACGCTTAAGGCTGGGGCCAACGTCCTGACTTTC.

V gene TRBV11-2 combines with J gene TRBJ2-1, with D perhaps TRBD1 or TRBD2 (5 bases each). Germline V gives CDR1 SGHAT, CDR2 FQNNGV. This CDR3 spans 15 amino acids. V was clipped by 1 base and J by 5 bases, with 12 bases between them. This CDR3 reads CASSLAGDQNNEQFF. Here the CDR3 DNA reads TGTGCCAGCAGCTTAGCCGGGGACCAGAACAATGAGCAGTTCTTC. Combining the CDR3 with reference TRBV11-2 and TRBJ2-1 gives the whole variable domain EAGVAQSPRYKIIEKRQSVAFWCNPISGHATLYWYQQILGQGPKLLIQFQNNGVVDDSQLPKDRFSAERLKGVDSTLKIQPAKLEDSAVYLCASSLAGDQNNEQFFGPGTRLTVL.

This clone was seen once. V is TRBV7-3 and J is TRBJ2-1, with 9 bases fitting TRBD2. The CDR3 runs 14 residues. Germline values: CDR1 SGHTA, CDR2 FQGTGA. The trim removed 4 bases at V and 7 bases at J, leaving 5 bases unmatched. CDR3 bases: TGTGCCAGCAGCTCTATAGCGGGAGAGAATGAGCAGTTCTTC. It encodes CASSSIAGENEQFF.

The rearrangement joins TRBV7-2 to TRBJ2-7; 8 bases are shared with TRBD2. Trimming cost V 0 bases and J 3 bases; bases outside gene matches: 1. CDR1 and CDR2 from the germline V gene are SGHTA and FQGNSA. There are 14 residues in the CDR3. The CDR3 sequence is CASSLATSGYEQYF. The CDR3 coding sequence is TGTGCCAGCAGCTTAGCTACTAGCGGCTACGAGCAGTACTTC.

The CDR3 region is CASSPTGLAVTDTQYF. CDR3 bases: TGTGCCAGCAGCCCAACGGGACTAGCGGTCACAGATACGCAGTATTTT. The V gene is TRBV5-4, the J gene TRBJ2-3; 11 bases fit TRBD2. Looked up from germline, CDR1 is SGHNT and CDR2 is YYREEE (reference sequence). The CDR3 consists of 16 residues. Trimming took 4 bases from V and 2 from J; bases not matched to a gene: 6.

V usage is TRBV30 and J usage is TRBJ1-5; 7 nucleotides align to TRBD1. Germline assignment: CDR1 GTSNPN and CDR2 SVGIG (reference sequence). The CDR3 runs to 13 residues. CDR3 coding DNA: TGTGCGCAGGGGGGTGGGACGGATCAGCCCCAGCATTTT. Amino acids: CAQGGGTDQPQHF.

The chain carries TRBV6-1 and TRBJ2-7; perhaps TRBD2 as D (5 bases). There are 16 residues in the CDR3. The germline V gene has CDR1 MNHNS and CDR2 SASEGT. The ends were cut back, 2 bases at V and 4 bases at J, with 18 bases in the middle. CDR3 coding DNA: TGTGCCAGCAGTGAATTTTTTGTACAGCGGAGGTACGAGCAGTACTTC. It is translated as CASSEFFVQRRYEQYF.

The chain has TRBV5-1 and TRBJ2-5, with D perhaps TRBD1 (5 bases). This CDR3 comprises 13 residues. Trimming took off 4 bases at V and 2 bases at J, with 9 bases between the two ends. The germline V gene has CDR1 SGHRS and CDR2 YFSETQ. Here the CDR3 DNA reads TGCGCCAGCAGCGTGACAGTTCAAGAGACCCAGTACTTC. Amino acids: CASSVTVQETQYF. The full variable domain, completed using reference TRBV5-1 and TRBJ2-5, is KAGVTQTPRYLIKTRGQQVTLSCSPISGHRSVSWYQQTPGQGLQFLFEYFSETQRNKGNFPGRFSGRQFSNSRSEMNVSTLELGDSALYLCASSVTVQETQYFGPGTRLLVL.

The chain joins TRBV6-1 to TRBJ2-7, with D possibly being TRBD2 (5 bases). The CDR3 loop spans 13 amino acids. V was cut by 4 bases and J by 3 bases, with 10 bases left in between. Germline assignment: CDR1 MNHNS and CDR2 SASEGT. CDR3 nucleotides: TGTGCCAGCAGTGTAGCGTTAGACTACGAGCAGTACTTC. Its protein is CASSVALDYEQYF.

The CDR3 DNA is TGTGCCAGCAGCGCCAGACAGGGAAAACTGTTTTTT. Translated: CASSARQGKLFF. V is TRBV7-2 and J is TRBJ1-4; TRBD1 matches 7 bases. V lost 5 bases, J lost 10 bases, and 4 bases stayed unmatched. The CDR3 contains 12 residues. Looked up from germline, CDR1 is SGHTA and CDR2 is FQGNSA.

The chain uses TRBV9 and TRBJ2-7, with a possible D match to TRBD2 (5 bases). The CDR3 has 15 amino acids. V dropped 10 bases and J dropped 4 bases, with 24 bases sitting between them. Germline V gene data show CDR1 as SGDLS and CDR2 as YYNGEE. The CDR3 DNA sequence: TGTGCCCGTTACCCTATAGACACTAGTCCGTACGAGCAGTACTTC. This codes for CARYPIDTSPYEQYF.

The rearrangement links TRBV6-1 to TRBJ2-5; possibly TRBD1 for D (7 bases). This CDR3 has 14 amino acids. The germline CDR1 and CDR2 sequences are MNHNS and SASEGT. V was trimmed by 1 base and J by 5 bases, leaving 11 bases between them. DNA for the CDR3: TGTGCCAGCAGTGAAGGGAGGGGGCGCGAGACCCAGTACTTC. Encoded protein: CASSEGRGRETQYF.

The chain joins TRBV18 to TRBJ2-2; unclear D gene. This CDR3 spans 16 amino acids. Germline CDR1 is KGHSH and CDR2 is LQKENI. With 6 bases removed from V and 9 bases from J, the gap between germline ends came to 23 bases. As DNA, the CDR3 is TGTGCCAGCTCGCTTCTCCGGATCCCGTCTTTCCGGGAGCTGTTTTTT. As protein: CASSLLRIPSFRELFF.

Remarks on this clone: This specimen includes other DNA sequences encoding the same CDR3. The CDR3 protein is CASSERDRYNEQFF. DNA of the CDR3: TGTGCCAGCAGTGAGCGGGACAGATACAATGAGCAGTTCTTC. V gene TRBV2 combines with J gene TRBJ2-1, with D possibly TRBD1 on 7 matching bases. V gave up 3 bases and J gave up 4 bases, with 10 bases separating them. The germline CDR1 and CDR2 sequences are SNHLY and FYNNEI. This CDR3 has 14 amino acids.